What follows describes a single T cell receptor (beta chain). Its specificity is not known. The sample is drawn from a study of cytomegalovirus exposure and HLA in healthy donors. Study-wide points: An analysis that came later showed most CMV-associated TCR beta chains appearing HLA-restricted. Presence/absence analyses treated sequencing depth as roughly uniform across donors.

V shed 3 bases, J shed 6 bases, and the junction held 8 bases outside the gene matches. Germline V gene data show CDR1 as SGHAT and CDR2 as FQNNGV. The CDR3 is 15 residues long. 60 Vbeta and 13 Jbeta primers were used in PCR. Sequenced by immunoSEQ multiplex PCR; TCRdb stores in-frame clones only, minus some. In the table there are roughly 77,000 clones, under 80% of which are singletons. This sequence joins TRBV11-2 and TRBJ1-5; 7 bases fit TRBD1. Material: PBMCs. This TCR was sampled from a woman in her fifties or sixties in good health and CMV-seropositive. The CDR3 here is CASSFGKGASQPQHF. CDR3 nucleotides: TGTGCCAGCAGCTTTGGAAAGGGGGCTTCTCAGCCCCAGCATTTT.